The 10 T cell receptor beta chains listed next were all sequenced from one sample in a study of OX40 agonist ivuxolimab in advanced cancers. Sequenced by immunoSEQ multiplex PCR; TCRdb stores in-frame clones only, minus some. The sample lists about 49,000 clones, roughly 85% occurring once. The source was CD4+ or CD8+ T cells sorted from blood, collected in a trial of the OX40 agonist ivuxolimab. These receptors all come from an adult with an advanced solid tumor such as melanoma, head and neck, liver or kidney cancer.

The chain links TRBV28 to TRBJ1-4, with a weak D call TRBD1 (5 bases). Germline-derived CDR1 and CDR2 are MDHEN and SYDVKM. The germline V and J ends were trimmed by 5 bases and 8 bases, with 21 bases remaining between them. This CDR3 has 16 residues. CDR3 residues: CASSLPLRGVEEKLFF. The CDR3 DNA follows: TGTGCCAGCAGTCTCCCCCTCCGGGGGGTCGAAGAAAAACTGTTTTTT. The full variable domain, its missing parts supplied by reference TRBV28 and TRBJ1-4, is DVKVTQSSRYLVKRTGEKVFLECVQDMDHENMFWYRQDPGLGLRLIYFSYDVKMKEKGDIPEGYSVSREKKERFSLILESASTNQTSMYLCASSLPLRGVEEKLFFGSGTQLSVL.

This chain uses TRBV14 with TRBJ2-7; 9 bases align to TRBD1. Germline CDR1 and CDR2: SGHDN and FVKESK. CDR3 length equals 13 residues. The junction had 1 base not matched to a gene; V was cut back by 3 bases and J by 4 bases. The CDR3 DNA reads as TGTGCCAGCAGCCACGGACAGGGGTACGAGCAGTACGTC. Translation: CASSHGQGYEQYV.

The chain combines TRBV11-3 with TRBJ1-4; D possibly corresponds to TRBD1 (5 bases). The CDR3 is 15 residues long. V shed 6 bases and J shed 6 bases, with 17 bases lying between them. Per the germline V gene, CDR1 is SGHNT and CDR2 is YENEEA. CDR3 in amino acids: CASSSWRGVDEKLFF. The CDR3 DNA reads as TGTGCCAGCAGTTCCTGGCGGGGCGTTGATGAAAAACTGTTTTTT. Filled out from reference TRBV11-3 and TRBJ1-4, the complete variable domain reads EAGVVQSPRYKIIEKKQPVAFWCNPISGHNTLYWYLQNLGQGPELLIRYENEEAVDDSQLPKDRFSAERLKGVDSTLKIQPAELGDSAVYLCASSSWRGVDEKLFFGSGTQLSVL.

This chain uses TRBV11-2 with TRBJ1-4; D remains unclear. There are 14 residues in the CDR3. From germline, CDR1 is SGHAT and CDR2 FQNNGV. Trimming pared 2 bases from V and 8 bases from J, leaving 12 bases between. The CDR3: CASSLPAGGEKLFF. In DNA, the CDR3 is TGTGCCAGCAGCTTACCCGCAGGAGGGGAAAAACTGTTTTTT.

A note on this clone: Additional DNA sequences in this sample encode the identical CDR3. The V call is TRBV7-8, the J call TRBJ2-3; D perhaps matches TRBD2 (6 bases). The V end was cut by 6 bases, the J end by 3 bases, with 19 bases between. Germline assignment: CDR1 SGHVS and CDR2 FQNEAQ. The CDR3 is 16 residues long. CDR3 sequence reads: CASSYQGAGGTDTQYF. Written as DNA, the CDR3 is TGTGCCAGCAGTTACCAAGGGGCCGGGGGAACAGATACGCAGTATTTT.

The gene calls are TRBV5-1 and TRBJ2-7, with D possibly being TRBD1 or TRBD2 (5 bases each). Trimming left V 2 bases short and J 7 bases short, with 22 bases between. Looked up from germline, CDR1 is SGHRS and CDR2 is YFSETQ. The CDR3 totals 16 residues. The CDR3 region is CASSLSGASRGEEQYV. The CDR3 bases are TGCGCCAGCAGCTTATCCGGCGCAAGTCGGGGCGAGGAGCAGTACGTC.

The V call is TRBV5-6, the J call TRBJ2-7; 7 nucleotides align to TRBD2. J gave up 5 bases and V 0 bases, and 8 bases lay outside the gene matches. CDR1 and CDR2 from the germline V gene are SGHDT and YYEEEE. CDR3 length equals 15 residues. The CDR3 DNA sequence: TGTGCCAGCAGCTTGGAGGGCAGGGAGGGTGACGAGCAGTACGTC. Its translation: CASSLEGREGDEQYV.

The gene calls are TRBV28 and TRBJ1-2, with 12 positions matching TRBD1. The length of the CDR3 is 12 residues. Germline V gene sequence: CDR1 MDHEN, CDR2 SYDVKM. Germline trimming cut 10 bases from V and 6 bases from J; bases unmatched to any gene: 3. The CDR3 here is CAIGTGGDGYTF. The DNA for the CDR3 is TGTGCCATTGGGACAGGGGGCGATGGCTACACCTTC.

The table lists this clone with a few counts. This chain's CDR3 is CASSFKPQHF. CDR3 DNA sequence: TGCGCCAGCAGCTTTAAGCCCCAGCATTTT. V is TRBV5-1 and J is TRBJ1-5; D is undetermined. V lost 2 bases and J 8 bases, leaving 2 bases between the germline ends. Looked up from germline, CDR1 is SGHRS and CDR2 is YFSETQ. The CDR3 has 10 amino acids.

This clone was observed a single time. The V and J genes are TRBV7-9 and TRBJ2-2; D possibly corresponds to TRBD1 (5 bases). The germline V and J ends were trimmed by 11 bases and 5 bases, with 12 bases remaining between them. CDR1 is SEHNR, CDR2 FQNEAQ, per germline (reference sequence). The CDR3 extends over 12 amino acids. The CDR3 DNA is TGTGCCGGCGAGACAGATACCGGGGAGCTGTTTTTT. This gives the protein CAGETDTGELFF.